A single sample gave rise to the 26 T cell receptor beta chains below, sequenced in a study of regulatory T cells in long-lasting Graves disease (dated by TCRdb to about 2021). Receptor libraries were prepared by multiplex PCR. Sequencing instrument: Illumina HiSeq 4000. TCR beta libraries were built with iRepertoire HTBI primers and Arm-PCR amplification of CDR3 regions. TCRdb took the public reads, trimmed them with fastp at Q25, ran MiXCR for clone calling and kept in-frame beta chains. Under each unique CDR3 protein, matching rows form one entry showing the most common genes and DNA. The table for this sample lists roughly 400,000 distinct CDR3 sequences; approximately 22% of them were counted only once. The ten largest account for roughly 13% of the sample. Taken with the paper, the label for time point translates to: persistent/refractory GD, antithyroid drugs over 5 years with positive TRAb. RNA was extracted from PBMCs in TRIzol for both TCR sequencing and RNA sequencing.

The sample was peripheral blood mononuclear cells (PBMCs), taken when the disease was refractory, from a patient treated with antithyroid drugs. These receptor sequences come from a female donor with Graves disease.

There are many counts of this clonotype. The V call is TRBV2, the J call TRBJ2-2; tentatively, D is TRBD2 (6 bases). The CDR3 extends over 16 amino acids. V dropped 7 bases and J dropped 6 bases, with 21 bases sitting between them. Germline lookup yields CDR1 SNHLY and CDR2 FYNNEI. In DNA, the CDR3 is TGTGCCAGCACCCCGGGCCGGTCGGGGGACCCCGGGGAGCTGTTTTTT. Translation: CASTPGRSGDPGELFF.

The chain recombines TRBV5-1 with TRBJ2-5, with D perhaps TRBD1 (5 bases). Germline assignment: CDR1 SGHRS and CDR2 YFSETQ. There are 13 residues in the CDR3. V lost 4 bases and J 5 bases, leaving 12 bases between the germline ends. The CDR3 coding sequence is TGCGCCAGCAGCCCGGCAGGGTGGGAGACCCAGTACTTC. Translation: CASSPAGWETQYF.

The genes are TRBV5-6 and TRBJ1-3, with unresolved D. The germline gives CDR1 SGHDT, CDR2 YYEEEE. The CDR3 extends over 14 amino acids. Deletions cut 4 bases from V and 0 bases from J, with 8 bases between. The chain's CDR3 is CASSQELSGNTIYF. The CDR3 bases are TGTGCCAGCAGCCAGGAGCTCTCTGGAAACACCATATATTTT.

This clonotype has only a few counts. V is TRBV5-4 and J is TRBJ2-7; possible D gene TRBD1, 5 bases. V lost 0 bases and J lost 0, with 16 bases in between. The CDR3 totals 17 residues. Germline V gives CDR1 SGHNT, CDR2 YYREEE (reference sequence). The CDR3 bases are TGTGCCAGCAGCTTGGTGTTTAGGGGTCAGAACTCCTACGAGCAGTACTTC. This sequence encodes CASSLVFRGQNSYEQYF.

This clonotype was observed a few times. This chain connects TRBV9 to TRBJ2-5; unclear D gene. Germline lookup yields CDR1 SGDLS and CDR2 YYNGEE. CDR3 length equals 15 residues. V was pared by 0 bases and J by 1 base, with 10 bases between. The chain's CDR3 is CASSVGAAFQETQYF. The CDR3 DNA sequence: TGTGCCAGCAGCGTAGGTGCAGCCTTCCAAGAGACCCAGTACTTC.

CDR3 coding DNA: TGCAGCGTTGAACTACGGGGCGGCACCGGGGAGCTGTTTTTT. This encodes CSVELRGGTGELFF. V usage is TRBV29-1 and J usage is TRBJ2-2; either TRBD1 or TRBD2 may fit D (5 bases each). Between the trimmed V and J ends, which lost 2 bases and 4 bases, there was a span of 11 bases. CDR1 and CDR2 from the germline V gene are SQVTM and ANQGSEA. The CDR3 totals 14 residues.

This clonotype was recorded at least ten times. In DNA form, the CDR3 reads TGTGCCAGCAGCTTAGAGGGTGGACTCTACGAGCAGTACTTC. It encodes CASSLEGGLYEQYF. The chain joins TRBV7-2 to TRBJ2-7; perhaps TRBD2 as D (5 bases). V was pared by 1 base and J by 3 bases, with 10 bases between. The CDR3 covers 14 residues. Germline loops: CDR1 SGHTA, CDR2 FQGNSA.

A remark on this clonotype: With a much larger clone just one base away, this may be a read error. Lacking the conserved final phenylalanine or tryptophan, this CDR3 likely reflects a read error. The chain links TRBV3-1 to TRBJ1-5; unclear D gene. There are 15 residues in the CDR3. V lost 0 bases to trimming and J lost 11 bases, with 17 bases between them. CDR1 is LGHDT and CDR2 is YNNKEL in the germline V gene (reference sequence). The CDR3 is CASSQDLGHRGAQHS. The CDR3 DNA follows: TGTGCCAGCAGCCAAGATCTTGGCCACCGTGGGGCCCAGCATTCT.

This chain uses TRBV29-1 with TRBJ1-3, with D possibly being TRBD1 (6 bases). Germline CDR1 reads SQVTM; CDR2 reads ANQGSEA. The CDR3 extends over 13 amino acids. V shed 7 bases and J shed 0 bases, with 10 bases lying between them. CDR3 amino acids: CSAQTGSGNTIYF. The CDR3 nucleotides are TGCAGCGCCCAGACAGGCTCTGGAAACACCATATATTTT.

This clonotype has a count of ten or more. V is TRBV27 and J is TRBJ2-2; perhaps TRBD2 as D (6 bases). Germline V gene data show CDR1 as MNHEY and CDR2 as SMNVEV (reference sequence). Trimming removed 6 bases from V and 5 bases from J, with 13 bases in between. This CDR3 contains 14 residues. CDR3 bases: TGTGCCAGCAGCCGGAGGGCCGTAACCGGGGAGCTGTTTTTT. Its protein product is CASSRRAVTGELFF.

This clonotype was observed a handful of times. The chain has TRBV7-6 and TRBJ1-5; possible D gene TRBD1, 6 bases. V was shortened by 4 bases and J by 7 bases, with 14 bases between the two germline ends. This CDR3 comprises 14 residues. Germline CDR1 and CDR2: SGHVS and FNYEAQ. CDR3 in amino acids: CASSSSGDKQPQHF. CDR3 DNA: TGTGCCAGCAGCTCCTCCGGGGACAAACAGCCCCAGCATTTT.

On this clonotype itself: This could be a read error, since a much larger clone is one nucleotide away. The CDR3 sequence is CATSRGSNQLQHF. As DNA, the CDR3 is TGTGCCACTTCCCGGGGCAGCAATCAGCTCCAGCATTTT. The chain carries TRBV12-3 or TRBV12-4 and TRBJ1-5, with D maybe TRBD1 (5 bases). The CDR3 extends over 13 amino acids.

This chain uses TRBV5-1 with TRBJ2-5; TRBD2 might be the D (7 bases). Germline loops: CDR1 SGHRS, CDR2 YFSETQ. Trimming left V 2 bases short and J 1 base short, with 12 bases between. The length of the CDR3 is 15 residues. CDR3 in amino acids: CASSLGGGVQETQYF. DNA of the CDR3: TGCGCCAGCAGCTTAGGGGGGGGCGTCCAAGAGACCCAGTACTTC.

This clonotype appeared a few times. The CDR3 protein is CATGLQGSGTGELFF. CDR3 nucleotides: TGTGCCACCGGACTACAGGGGTCGGGCACCGGGGAGCTGTTTTTT. This rearrangement joins TRBV15 to TRBJ2-2; D possibly corresponds to TRBD1 (7 bases). The CDR3 runs 15 residues. Deletions cut 8 bases from V and 4 bases from J, with 17 bases between. Germline V gives CDR1 LNHNV, CDR2 YYDKDF (reference sequence).

In its sample, this clonotype was seen a few times. The junction departs from germline at one end; a sequencing error may be responsible. The chain is built from TRBV28 and TRBJ2-4; D possibly uses TRBD1 or TRBD2 (5 bases each). Germline assignment: CDR1 MDHEN and CDR2 SYDVKM. The CDR3 length is 14 residues. The chain's CDR3 is CASSPRDGKNTQYF. DNA for the CDR3: TGTGCCAGCAGTCCACGGGACGGCAAAAACACTCAGTACTTC. Drawing the rest from reference TRBV28 and TRBJ2-4, the complete variable domain is DVKVTQSSRYLVKRTGEKVFLECVQDMDHENMFWYRQDPGLGLRLIYFSYDVKMKEKGDIPEGYSVSREKKERFSLILESASTNQTSMYLCASSPRDGKNTQYFGAGTRLSVL.

The chain links TRBV3-1 to TRBJ1-1; TRBD1 matches 8 bases. CDR1 is LGHDT, CDR2 YNNKEL, per germline (reference sequence). The CDR3 totals 15 residues. Trimming removed 2 bases from V and 2 bases from J; junction bases left unmatched: 4. The CDR3 nucleotides read TGTGCCAGCAGCCAACTGGACAGGGCTAACACTGAAGCTTTCTTT. Its protein is CASSQLDRANTEAFF.

This clonotype was counted only a few times. The chain carries TRBV5-5 and TRBJ2-5; D is possibly TRBD1 or TRBD2 (5 bases each). This CDR3 region has 15 residues. Germline V CDR1 and CDR2: SGHKS, YYEKEE (reference sequence). The V gene lost 4 bases and the J gene lost 4 bases, with 17 bases spanning the gap. In nucleotides, the CDR3 is TGTGCCAGCAGCCCCTCCTTGGGGGTTGGAGAGACCCAGTACTTC. As protein: CASSPSLGVGETQYF.

At least ten counts were recorded for this clonotype. The chain joins TRBV4-2 to TRBJ2-5; tentative D call: TRBD2 (7 bases). Trimming removed 3 bases at V and 5 bases at J, with 13 bases between. The CDR3 runs to 14 residues. CDR1 and CDR2 (germline): LGHNA, YNFKEQ. Here the CDR3 DNA reads TGTGCCAGCAGCCAGGGAGGGGGTCCCGAGACCCAGTACTTC. This translates into CASSQGGGPETQYF.

This clonotype was seen at least ten times. This sequence joins TRBV6-5 and TRBJ1-1; D uncertain. V was pared by 4 bases and J by 0 bases, with 15 bases between. Germline V CDR1 and CDR2: MNHEY, SVGAGI. This CDR3 is 16 amino acids long. In DNA form, the CDR3 reads TGTGCCAGCAGTTCCCGGAGGGCGGCGGTGAACACTGAAGCTTTCTTT. This codes for CASSSRRAAVNTEAFF.

V is TRBV4-1 and J is TRBJ1-4, with 7 bases matching TRBD1. The length of the CDR3 is 16 residues. Germline V lookup: CDR1 MGHRA, CDR2 YSYEKL. With 4 bases clipped from V and 8 bases from J, the junction kept 13 bases outside the gene matches. CDR3 region: CASSRDDRARGEKLFF. DNA of the CDR3: TGCGCCAGCAGCCGAGATGACAGGGCTAGAGGGGAAAAACTGTTTTTT.

This clonotype occurred many times. The chain has TRBV28 and TRBJ2-6, with D unclear. Trimming left V 5 bases short and J 0 bases short, with 11 bases between. The CDR3 is 16 residues long. Germline V gene data show CDR1 as MDHEN and CDR2 as SYDVKM. The DNA of the CDR3 is TGTGCCAGCAGTCCTCCGTGGAACTCTGGGGCCAACGTCCTGACTTTC. Protein sequence: CASSPPWNSGANVLTF.

This clonotype was observed a few times. V and J are TRBV5-6 and TRBJ1-1; D uncertain. Trimming took 1 base from V and 4 from J, leaving 8 bases between them. The CDR3 is 13 residues long. The germline CDR1 and CDR2 sequences are SGHDT and YYEEEE. The chain's CDR3 is CASSLRVSTEAFF. CDR3 DNA sequence: TGTGCCAGCAGCTTGCGGGTAAGCACTGAAGCTTTCTTT.

This clonotype showed up many times. The chain carries TRBV2 and TRBJ1-2; 7 bases are shared with TRBD1. J gave up 8 bases and V 7 bases, and 13 bases lay outside the gene matches. CDR3 size: 14 residues. Per germline, CDR1 SNHLY and CDR2 FYNNEI. The CDR3, as DNA: TGTGCCAGCACCGGGGAGGAGGGGGCAGTCGGCTACACCTTC. It yields the protein CASTGEEGAVGYTF.

This clonotype was detected many times. DNA for the CDR3: TGTGCCAGCAGCTTGCCGGGCAGGGCTAGCACTGAAGCTTTCTTT. Translated, it gives CASSLPGRASTEAFF. The V and J genes are TRBV11-2 and TRBJ1-1, with a weak D call TRBD1 (5 bases). This CDR3 has 15 amino acids. The germline V and J ends were trimmed by 3 bases and 4 bases, with 15 bases remaining between them. The V gene's germline CDR1 is SGHAT and CDR2 FQNNGV.

CDR3 region: CASSPDLSTDTQYF. DNA for the CDR3: TGTGCCAGCAGCCCAGACCTAAGCACAGATACGCAGTATTTT. This chain connects TRBV3-1 to TRBJ2-3; the D is unclear. Germline CDR1 LGHDT, CDR2 YNNKEL (reference sequence). Trimming left V 4 bases short and J 0 bases short, with 8 bases between. CDR3 length: 14 residues.

This clonotype was found a few times. V usage is TRBV20-1 and J usage is TRBJ2-2; 11 bases fit TRBD2. Germline V gives CDR1 DFQATT, CDR2 SNEGSKA (reference sequence). Germline trimming cut 7 bases from V and 6 bases from J; bases unmatched to any gene: 7. The CDR3 is 14 residues long. The CDR3 region has the DNA TGCAGTGGGGGTAGCGGGAGGGTGCCCGGGGAGCTGTTTTTT. It encodes CSGGSGRVPGELFF.